What follows is one T cell receptor (beta chain) and its context. What it recognizes is unknown. With a much larger clone just one base away, this may be a read error. This entry is derived from a study of post-analysis software for immune sequencing data. Germline V gene sequence: CDR1 MNHNS, CDR2 SASEGT. CDR3 length: 12 amino acids. Study-wide findings and caveats: There were five or six TRBV segments more frequent in patients than controls, and TRBV5-6, TRBV5-1 and TRBV20-1 were among them.

Every TCR beta cDNA library bore unique molecular identifiers. TCRdb reprocessed the PCR reads with MiXCR, giving one entry per CDR3 protein. There are about 540,000 distinct CDR3 sequences in the sample; about a third occur only once, and under 7% lies in the top ten. Sample: blood. The sequence was collected from a girl aged 2-17 years with multiple sclerosis. The V call is TRBV6-1, the J call TRBJ2-5; the D gene is possibly TRBD1 (5 bases). The assigned J gene may be wrong: the sequence end matches TRBJ2-7 better. The CDR3 loop reads CTSSLQGDEQYF. The CDR3 nucleotides read TGTACCAGCAGTCTCCAGGGTGACGAGCAGTACTTC.